This T cell receptor (beta chain) was profiled in a study of Tregs in tolerant kidney transplant recipients. General observations from the study: Activated donor B cell expansion appeared to reveal the most relevant donor-specific TCRbeta repertoire. Validation in larger populations is needed because few patients were studied. No direct test of biological reproducibility was done here.

CD4+CD25+CD127- Tregs, CD4+CD25- non-Tregs, CD4 and CD8 cells were sorted. Trimming left V 1 base short and J 0 bases short, with 3 bases between. Germline V gene sequence: CDR1 SGHAT, CDR2 FQNNGV. The CDR3 has 13 residues. This clone appeared once. What it recognizes is unknown. Different DNA sequences within this sample yield the same CDR3. TCRdb keeps only in-frame clones here, not all; method: immunoSEQ multiplex PCR. The table has some 240,000 clones, 65% to 85% seen once; the top ten hold about 0.64%. The specimen was CD4+ T cells from blood. The chain combines TRBV11-2 with TRBJ1-1; D gene uncertain. The TCR originated in a human donor in good health. The CDR3 nucleotides read TGTGCCAGCAGCTTAGGTATGAACACTGAAGCTTTCTTT. Its translation is CASSLGMNTEAFF.